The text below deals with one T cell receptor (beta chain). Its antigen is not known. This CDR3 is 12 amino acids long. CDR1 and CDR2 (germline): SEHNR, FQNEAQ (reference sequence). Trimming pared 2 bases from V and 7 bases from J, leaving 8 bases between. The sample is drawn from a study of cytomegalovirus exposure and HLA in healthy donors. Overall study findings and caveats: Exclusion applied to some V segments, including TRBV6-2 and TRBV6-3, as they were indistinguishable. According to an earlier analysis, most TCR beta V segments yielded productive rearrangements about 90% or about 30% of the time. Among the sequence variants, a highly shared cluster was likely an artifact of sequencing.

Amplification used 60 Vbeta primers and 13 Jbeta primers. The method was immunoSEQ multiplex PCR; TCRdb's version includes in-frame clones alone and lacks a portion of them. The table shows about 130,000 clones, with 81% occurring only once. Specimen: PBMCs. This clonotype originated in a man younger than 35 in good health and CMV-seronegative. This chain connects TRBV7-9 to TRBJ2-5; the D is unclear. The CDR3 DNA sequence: TGTGCCAGCAGCTTACAGCGAGCGACCCAGTACTTC. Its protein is CASSLQRATQYF.